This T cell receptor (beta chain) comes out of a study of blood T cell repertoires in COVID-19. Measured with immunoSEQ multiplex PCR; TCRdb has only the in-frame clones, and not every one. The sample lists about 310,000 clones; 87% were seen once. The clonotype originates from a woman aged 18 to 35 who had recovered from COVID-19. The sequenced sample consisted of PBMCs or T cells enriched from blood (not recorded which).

CDR3 sequence (DNA): TGTGCCATCAGTGGACAGGCCACAGATACGCAGTATTTT. Translation gives CAISGQATDTQYF. The rearrangement joins TRBV10-3 to TRBJ2-3; TRBD1 might be the D (6 bases). V lost 4 bases, J lost 2 bases, and 7 bases lay in between. The CDR3 consists of 13 residues. Germline assignment: CDR1 ENHRY and CDR2 SYGVKD.